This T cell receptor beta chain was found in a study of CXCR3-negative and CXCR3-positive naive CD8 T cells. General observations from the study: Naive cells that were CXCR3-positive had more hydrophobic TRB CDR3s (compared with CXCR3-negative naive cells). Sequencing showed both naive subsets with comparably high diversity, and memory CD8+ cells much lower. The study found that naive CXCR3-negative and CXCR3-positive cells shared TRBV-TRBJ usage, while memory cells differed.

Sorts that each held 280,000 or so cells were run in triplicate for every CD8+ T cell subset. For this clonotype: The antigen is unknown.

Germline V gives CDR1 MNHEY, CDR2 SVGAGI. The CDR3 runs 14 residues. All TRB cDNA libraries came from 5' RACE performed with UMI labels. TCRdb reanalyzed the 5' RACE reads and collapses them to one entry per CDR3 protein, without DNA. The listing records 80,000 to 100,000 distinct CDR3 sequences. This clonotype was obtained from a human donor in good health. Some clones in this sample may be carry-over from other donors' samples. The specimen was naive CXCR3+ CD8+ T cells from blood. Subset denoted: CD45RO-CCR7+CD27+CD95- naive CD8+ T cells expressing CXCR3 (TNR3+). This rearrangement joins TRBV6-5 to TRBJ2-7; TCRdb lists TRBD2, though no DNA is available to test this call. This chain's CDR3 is CASTSSGLSYEQYF.